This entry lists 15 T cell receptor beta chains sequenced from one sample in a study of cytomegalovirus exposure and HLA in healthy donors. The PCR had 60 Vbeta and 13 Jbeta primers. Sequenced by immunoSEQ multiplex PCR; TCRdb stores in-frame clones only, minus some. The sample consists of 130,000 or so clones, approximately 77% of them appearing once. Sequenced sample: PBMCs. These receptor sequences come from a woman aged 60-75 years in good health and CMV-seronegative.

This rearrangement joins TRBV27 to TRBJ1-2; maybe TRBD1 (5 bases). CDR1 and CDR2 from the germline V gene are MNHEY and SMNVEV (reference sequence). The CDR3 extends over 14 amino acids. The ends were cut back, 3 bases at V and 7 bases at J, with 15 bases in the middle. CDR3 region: CASSLGGRLSGYTF. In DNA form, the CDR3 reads TGTGCCAGCAGTTTGGGGGGACGGTTATCTGGCTACACCTTC.

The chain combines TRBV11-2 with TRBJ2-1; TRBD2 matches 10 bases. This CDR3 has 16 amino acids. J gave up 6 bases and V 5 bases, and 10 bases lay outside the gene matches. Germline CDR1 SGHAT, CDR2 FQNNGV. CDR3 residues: CASSAQGSGGGNEQFF. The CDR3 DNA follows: TGTGCCAGCAGCGCCCAAGGAAGCGGGGGGGGCAATGAGCAGTTCTTC. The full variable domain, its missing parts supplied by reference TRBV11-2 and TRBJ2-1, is EAGVAQSPRYKIIEKRQSVAFWCNPISGHATLYWYQQILGQGPKLLIQFQNNGVVDDSQLPKDRFSAERLKGVDSTLKIQPAKLEDSAVYLCASSAQGSGGGNEQFFGPGTRLTVL.

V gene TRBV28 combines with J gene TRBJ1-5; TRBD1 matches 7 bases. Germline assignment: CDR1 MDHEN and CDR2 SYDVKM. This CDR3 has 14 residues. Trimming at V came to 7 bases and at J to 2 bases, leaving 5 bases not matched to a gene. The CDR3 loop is CASKEGAGNQPQHF. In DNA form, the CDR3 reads TGTGCCAGCAAGGAGGGGGCTGGCAATCAGCCCCAGCATTTT.

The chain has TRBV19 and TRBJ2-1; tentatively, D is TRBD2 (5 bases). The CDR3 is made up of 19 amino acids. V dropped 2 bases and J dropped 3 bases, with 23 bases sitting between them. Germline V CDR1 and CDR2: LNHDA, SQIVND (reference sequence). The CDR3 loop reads CASSIPTPKLGVRYNEQFF. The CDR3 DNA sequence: TGTGCCAGTAGTATACCGACCCCCAAACTAGGAGTTCGCTACAATGAGCAGTTCTTC.

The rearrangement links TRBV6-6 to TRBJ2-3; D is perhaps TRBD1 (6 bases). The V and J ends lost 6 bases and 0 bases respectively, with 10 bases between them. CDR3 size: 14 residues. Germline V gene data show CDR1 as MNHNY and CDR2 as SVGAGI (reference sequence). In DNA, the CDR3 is TGTGCCAGCAGGAGACAGGAAAGCACAGATACGCAGTATTTT. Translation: CASRRQESTDTQYF.

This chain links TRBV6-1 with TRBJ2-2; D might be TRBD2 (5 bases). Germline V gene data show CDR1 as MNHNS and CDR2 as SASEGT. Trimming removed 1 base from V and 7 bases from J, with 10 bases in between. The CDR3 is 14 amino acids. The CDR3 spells CASSEGTHHGELFF. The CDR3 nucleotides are TGTGCCAGCAGTGAAGGGACTCACCACGGGGAGCTGTTTTTT.

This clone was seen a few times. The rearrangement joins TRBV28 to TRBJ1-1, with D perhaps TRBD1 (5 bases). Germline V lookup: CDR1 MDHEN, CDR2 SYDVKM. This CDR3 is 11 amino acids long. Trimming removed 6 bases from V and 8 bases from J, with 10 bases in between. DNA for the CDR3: TGTGCCAGCAGGCAGGGTAGGGAAGCTTTCTTT. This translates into CASRQGREAFF.

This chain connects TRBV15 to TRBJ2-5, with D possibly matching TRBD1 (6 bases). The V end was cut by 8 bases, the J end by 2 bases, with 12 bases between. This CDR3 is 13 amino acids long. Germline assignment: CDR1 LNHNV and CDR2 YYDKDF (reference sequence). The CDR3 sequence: CATARGQQETQYF. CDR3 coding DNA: TGTGCCACCGCCAGGGGACAACAAGAGACCCAGTACTTC.

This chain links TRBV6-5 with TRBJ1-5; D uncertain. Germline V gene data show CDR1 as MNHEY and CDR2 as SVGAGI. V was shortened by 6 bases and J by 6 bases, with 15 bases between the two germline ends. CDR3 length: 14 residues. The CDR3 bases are TGTGCCAGCAGACCAGACGCCGGGAGTCAGCCCCAGCATTTT. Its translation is CASRPDAGSQPQHF.

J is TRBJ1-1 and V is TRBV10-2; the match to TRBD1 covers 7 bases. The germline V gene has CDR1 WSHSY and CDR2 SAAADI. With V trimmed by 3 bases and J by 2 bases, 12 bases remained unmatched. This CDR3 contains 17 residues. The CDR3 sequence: CASSDVEGAGGNTEAFF. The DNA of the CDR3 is TGCGCCAGCAGTGATGTGGAGGGGGCAGGGGGTAACACTGAAGCTTTCTTT.

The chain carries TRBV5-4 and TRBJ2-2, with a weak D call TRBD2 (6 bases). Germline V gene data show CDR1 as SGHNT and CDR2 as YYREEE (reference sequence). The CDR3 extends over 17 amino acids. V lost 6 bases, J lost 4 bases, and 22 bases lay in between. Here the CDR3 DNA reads TGTGCCAGCACCTCCGTGGGTGGGGGGTCGACCACCGGGGAGCTGTTTTTT. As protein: CASTSVGGGSTTGELFF.

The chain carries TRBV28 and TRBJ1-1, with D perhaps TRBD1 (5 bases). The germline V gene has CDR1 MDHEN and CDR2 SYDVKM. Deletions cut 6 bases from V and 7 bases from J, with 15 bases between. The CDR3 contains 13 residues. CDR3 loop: CASREGRRNEAFF. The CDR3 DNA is TGTGCCAGCAGGGAGGGACGGAGGAATGAAGCTTTCTTT.

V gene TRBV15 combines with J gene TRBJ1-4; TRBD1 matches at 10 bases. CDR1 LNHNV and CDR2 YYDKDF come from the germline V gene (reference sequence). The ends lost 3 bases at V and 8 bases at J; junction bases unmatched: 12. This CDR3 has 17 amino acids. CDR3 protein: CATSSTGTGVVKEKLFF. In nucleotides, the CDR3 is TGTGCCACCAGCAGTACCGGGACAGGGGTAGTAAAAGAAAAACTGTTTTTT.

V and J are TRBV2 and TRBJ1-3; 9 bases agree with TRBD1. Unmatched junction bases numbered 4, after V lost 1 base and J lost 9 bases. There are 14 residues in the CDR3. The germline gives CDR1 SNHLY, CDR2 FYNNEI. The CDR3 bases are TGTGCCAGCAGTGAAGGGGACAGGGTAAGCACCATATATTTT. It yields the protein CASSEGDRVSTIYF.

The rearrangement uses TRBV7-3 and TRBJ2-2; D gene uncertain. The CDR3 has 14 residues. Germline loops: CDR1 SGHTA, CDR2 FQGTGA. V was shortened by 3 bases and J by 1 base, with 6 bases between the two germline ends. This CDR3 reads CASSFERNTGELFF. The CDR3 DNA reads TGTGCCAGCAGCTTTGAGAGGAACACCGGGGAGCTGTTTTTT.